This T cell receptor beta chain was retrieved from a study of blood T cell repertoires in COVID-19. CDR3 size: 13 residues. Germline lookup yields CDR1 SEHNR and CDR2 FQNEAQ (reference sequence). The ends were cut back, 4 bases at V and 4 bases at J, with 10 bases in the middle. In the original workflow: It was from reference gene primer amplification that nucleated cell counts were estimated. Generated by immunoSEQ multiplex PCR, the TCRdb table keeps only in-frame clones and is missing some. That table is the source of V, J and clone size, and D and trimming were worked out from the DNA. This table holds about 240,000 clones, 70% to 90% found once.

The gene calls are TRBV7-9 and TRBJ1-2; no clear D gene. The source material was PBMCs or T cells enriched from blood (not recorded which). This receptor was identified in a woman aged 35 to 49 with acute COVID-19. The CDR3 loop is CASSSAVSYGYTF. Written as DNA, the CDR3 is TGTGCCAGCAGCTCAGCGGTTAGCTATGGCTACACCTTC.